The 3 T cell receptor beta chains in this list originate from one sample, sequenced in a study of vaccination effects on CD4 cells after COVID-19. Before sequencing, viral peptide pools were used by the ViraFEST assay to expand antigen-specific CD4+ T cells. Isolation of CD4+ T cells took place after ten to eleven days of culture. Participants received two doses of either the BNT162b2 or mRNA-1273 vaccine. The assay was immunoSEQ multiplex PCR, and TCRdb's table has in-frame clones only and misses some. The repertoire holds 25,000 to 35,000 clones, approximately 70% seen once, with around 13% in the top ten. No antigens are known for them. This sample comprised CD4+ T cells from PBMCs cultured with HCoV-229E spike peptides, obtained after COVID-19 vaccination. The source of these receptors is a human donor who received a COVID-19 vaccine.

As DNA, the CDR3 is TGCGCCAGCAGCTTGATTACAGGGGACACCGGGGAGCTGTTTTTT. This codes for CASSLITGDTGELFF. The chain joins TRBV5-1 to TRBJ2-2; TRBD1 matches 7 bases. V trimming: 1 base; J trimming: 3 bases; junction bases outside the gene matches: 3. The CDR3 loop spans 15 amino acids. From germline, CDR1 is SGHRS and CDR2 YFSETQ.

The chain employs TRBV10-3 and TRBJ2-3, with TRBD1 identical over 9 bases. CDR3 length equals 15 residues. Germline V gene data show CDR1 as ENHRY and CDR2 as SYGVKD. V lost 7 bases and J lost 4; bases outside the gene matches: 9. In nucleotides, the CDR3 is TGTGCCATCACCCCGGGACAGGGTGGCGCAGATACGCAGTATTTT. Amino acids: CAITPGQGGADTQYF.

The V call is TRBV6-2 or TRBV6-3, the J call TRBJ2-1; unclear D gene. Looked up from germline, CDR1 is MNHEY and CDR2 is SVGEGT. This CDR3 is built from 13 residues. V lost 5 bases to trimming and J lost 8 bases, with 13 bases between them. This CDR3 reads CASSILSGHEQFF. The CDR3 DNA sequence: TGTGCCAGCAGTATCCTGTCCGGTCATGAGCAGTTCTTC.